Listed here is a single TCR beta chain. Antigen: not known. This CDR3 has 10 residues. V dropped 9 bases and J dropped 0 bases, with 2 bases sitting between them. Germline V gene lookup returns CDR1 SNHLY and CDR2 FYNNEI. This sample is part of a study of immune characteristics of hereditary and idiopathic chronic pancreatitis. Study outcomes and limitations: Gene families like TRBV10, TRBV19, TRBV23 and TRBV5 were used differently between subtypes.

Patients having total pancreatectomy with islet autotransplantation provided the chronic pancreatitis pancreas tissue. Profiling relied on immunoSEQ multiplex PCR, and the TCRdb table lists in-frame clones only, not all of them. Here the sample spans roughly 9,000 clones, 75% to 85% being singletons. Sequencing was performed on pancreas tissue with idiopathic chronic pancreatitis. The TCR comes from a human donor with chronic pancreatitis. V gene TRBV2 combines with J gene TRBJ1-1; D is uncertain. CDR3 coding DNA: TGTGCCAGTATGAACACTGAAGCTTTCTTT. Translating it yields CASMNTEAFF. Full variable domain (missing parts from reference TRBV2 and TRBJ1-1): EPEVTQTPSHQVTQMGQEVILRCVPISNHLYFYWYRQILGQKVEFLVSFYNNEISEKSEIFDDQFSVERPDGSNFTLKIRSTKLEDSAMYFCASMNTEAFFGQGTRLTVV.